The rows below give T cell receptor beta chains drawn from one sample of a study of cytomegalovirus exposure and HLA in healthy donors. Clones were read by immunoSEQ multiplex PCR, and TCRdb kept only the in-frame ones, dropping some. Of approximately 190,000 clones detected, 75% to 90% appear once; the ten largest clones hold less than 8.5%. The sequenced sample consisted of PBMCs. These receptors were obtained from a man younger than 30 in good health and CMV-seropositive. Both conserved end residues are trimmed from each CDR3. Each record gives: V gene, CDR3 protein.

>TRBV6-6
ASYRTGELF
>TRBV27
ASSFRPGGDGYT
>TRBV4-1
ASSPSGRTNEKLF
>TRBV6-6
ASSPGTGNMNTEAF
>TRBV7-9
ASSFDRDGYT
>TRBV28
ASTGTVSNQPQH
>TRBV5-1
ASSRETSGRALGSYNEQF
>TRBV6-4
ASSDSDITGVLRQPQH
>TRBV19
ASSGTDYEQY
>TRBV2
ASSDWTGGTLINEQF
>TRBV6-1
ASSEAAARAGYEQY
>TRBV5-4
ASSSETGEVNYGYT
>TRBV4-3
ASSQDFRQGTQH
>TRBV19
ASAFQGVDNQPQH
>TRBV15
ATAGGANEQF
>TRBV4-3
ASSQYGGTQY
>TRBV7-2
ASSLDRGRGYT
>TRBV29-1
SGDRGRDYGYT
>TRBV29-1
SVGIGGGYNEQF
>TRBV28
ASSPQWTALSSYEQY
>TRBV5-1
ASSNRGSGYT
>TRBV19
ASSRGTGLGYT
>TRBV9
ASSAKQEGGT
>TRBV6-5
ASEGAGNTIY
>TRBV4-1
ASSQGGGLPGELF
>TRBV6-1
ASSDRGAVDTEAF
>TRBV4-3
ASSQGNQGFLNYGYT
>TRBV5-1
ASSLAEGLGGYNEQF
>TRBV13
ASSPPGLAGGPSREQF
>TRBV30
AWSELGTVSGYGYT
>TRBV11-2
ASSLEMTSGAQGQF
>TRBV7-9
ASSLGLAGDTQY
>TRBV4-2
ASSQEASGVTDTQY
>TRBV5-1
ASTTRPGTSGRSYEQY
>TRBV5-1
ASSLGGADGYT
>TRBV7-2
ASSLAGAHNEQF
>TRBV7-3
ASSLARLAGTDTQY
>TRBV5-6
ASKPYPAGSYEQY
>TRBV5-4
ASSLEAGEQF
>TRBV12-5
ASGLGSGAGELF